This T cell receptor (beta chain) originates from a study of early T cells in non-severe SARS-CoV-2 infection. This CDR3 region has 15 residues. CDR1 DFQATT and CDR2 SNEGSKA come from the germline V gene (reference sequence). The V and J ends lost 0 bases and 4 bases, in that order; junction bases with no gene match: 8. TCRdb reanalysed the 5' RACE reads using MiXCR and keeps one entry per CDR3 protein. The top ten clones hold 4.4% of a sample with about 35,000 distinct CDR3 sequences, roughly 6% of them seen once. The receptor was isolated from an adult who was a healthcare worker with PCR-confirmed SARS-CoV-2 infection or an uninfected control (not recorded which). The input for sequencing was whole blood, taken at baseline. The rearrangement uses TRBV20-1 and TRBJ2-5, with 7 nucleotides matching TRBD2. The CDR3 DNA sequence: TGCAGTGCTAGAGATGTGGCGGGAGATTTAGAGACCCAGTACTTC. Its protein product is CSARDVAGDLETQYF.